The clone carrying this T cell receptor (beta chain) was seen a few times. CDR3 size: 14 residues. Germline V CDR1 and CDR2: KGHDR, SFDVKD. The ends were cut back, 3 bases at V and 6 bases at J, with 11 bases in the middle. Sequencing was performed with immunoSEQ multiplex PCR; in TCRdb, only in-frame clones are kept and a portion is missing. This repertoire shows more than 300,000 clones, more than 70% found once; its top ten account for 1.9%. The data belong to a study of Ad26.COV2.S vaccination and SARS-CoV-2 variants. Study-wide background: Once or twice, 56 days apart, Ad26.COV2.S was delivered intramuscularly.

Stated treatment: some 20 received Ad26.COV2.S at low or high dose, single or two shots; about 5 received placebo; per-sample allocation not given. Vaccine and placebo recipients were sampled on day 63 after the first injection. An 18-55-year-old adult in Boston served as donor. Ad26 vector vaccine expressed Wuhan-strain SARS-CoV-2 spike. The gene calls are TRBV24-1 and TRBJ2-1, with D unclear. The sequencing here drew on peripheral blood, taken in a trial of Ad26.COV2.S vaccine versus placebo. The sequence was obtained from a person between 18 and 59 years old who received the Ad26.COV2.S COVID-19 vaccine or a placebo. The CDR3 reads CATSDTRTSNEQFF. Written as DNA, the CDR3 is TGTGCCACCAGTGATACCCGGACCTCCAATGAGCAGTTCTTC.